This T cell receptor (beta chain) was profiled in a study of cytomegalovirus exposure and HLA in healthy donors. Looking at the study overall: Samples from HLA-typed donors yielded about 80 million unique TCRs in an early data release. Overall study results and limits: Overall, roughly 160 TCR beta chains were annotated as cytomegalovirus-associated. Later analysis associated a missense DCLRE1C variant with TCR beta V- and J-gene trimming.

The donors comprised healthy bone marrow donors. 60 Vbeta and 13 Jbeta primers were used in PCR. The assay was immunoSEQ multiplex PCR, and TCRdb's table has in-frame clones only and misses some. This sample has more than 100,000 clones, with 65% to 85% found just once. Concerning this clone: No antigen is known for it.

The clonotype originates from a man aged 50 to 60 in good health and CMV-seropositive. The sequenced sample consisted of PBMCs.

This CDR3 reads CATSLQQGEQYF. The CDR3 DNA reads as TGTGCCACCAGCCTGCAACAGGGAGAGCAGTACTTC. The V call is TRBV15, the J call TRBJ2-5, with a possible D match to TRBD1 (6 bases). V lost 5 bases and J lost 11, with 15 bases in between. Germline V gene data show CDR1 as LNHNV and CDR2 as YYDKDF (reference sequence). There are 12 residues in the CDR3.